The 21 T cell receptor beta chains below come from one sample, sequenced in a study of OX40 agonist ivuxolimab in advanced cancers. Produced via immunoSEQ multiplex PCR; TCRdb's table is partial and in-frame only. Among under 100,000 clones, around nine tenths were seen once, and the ten largest hold 2.6%. Sequencing used CD4+ or CD8+ T cells sorted from blood, obtained in a trial of the OX40 agonist ivuxolimab. These receptors originate from an adult with an advanced solid tumor such as melanoma, head and neck, liver or kidney cancer.

The rearrangement joins TRBV28 to TRBJ2-7; 7 positions match TRBD1. The CDR3 covers 17 residues. Trimming took 1 base from V and 0 from J; bases not matched to a gene: 9. Germline lookup yields CDR1 MDHEN and CDR2 SYDVKM. This CDR3 reads CASSLFSGTANSYEQYF. The CDR3 DNA sequence: TGTGCCAGCAGTTTATTCTCCGGGACAGCAAACTCCTACGAGCAGTACTTC.

This clone was counted a single time. The chain has TRBV27 and TRBJ2-3; D may be TRBD2 (6 bases). The V and J ends lost 2 bases and 3 bases respectively, with 12 bases between them. The germline V gene has CDR1 MNHEY and CDR2 SMNVEV (reference sequence). The CDR3 sequence is 15 residues long. CDR3 nucleotides: TGTGCCAGCAGTTTAGGGGGGATTAGGACAGATACGCAGTATTTT. Translation gives CASSLGGIRTDTQYF.

This chain links TRBV19 with TRBJ2-1; TRBD1 matches 9 bases. The V segment lost 10 bases and the J segment 7 bases; nucleotides outside the gene matches: 14. CDR1 is LNHDA, CDR2 SQIVND, per germline (reference sequence). The CDR3 is made up of 15 amino acids. The CDR3 DNA is TGTGCCACCAGACAGGGGGGCGGGACGGTGAATGAGCAGTTCTTC. Protein: CATRQGGGTVNEQFF.

The gene calls are TRBV5-1 and TRBJ2-1; TRBD1 matches at 7 bases. With V trimmed by 1 base and J by 3 bases, 7 bases remained unmatched. There are 16 residues in the CDR3. The germline CDR1 and CDR2 sequences are SGHRS and YFSETQ. The CDR3 DNA reads TGCGCCAGCAGCTTGACAGGGGCCCAAATCTACAATGAGCAGTTCTTC. Translated, it gives CASSLTGAQIYNEQFF. Looking up the rest from reference TRBV5-1 and TRBJ2-1 gives the full variable domain: KAGVTQTPRYLIKTRGQQVTLSCSPISGHRSVSWYQQTPGQGLQFLFEYFSETQRNKGNFPGRFSGRQFSNSRSEMNVSTLELGDSALYLCASSLTGAQIYNEQFFGPGTRLTVL.

V is TRBV5-6 and J is TRBJ2-5; D may be TRBD1 or TRBD2 (6 bases each). The V end lost 2 bases, the J end lost 2 bases, and 7 bases lay between the germline ends. The CDR3 is made up of 13 amino acids. Germline V lookup: CDR1 SGHDT, CDR2 YYEEEE. CDR3 DNA sequence: TGTGCCAGCAGCTTAGGGGGGCAAGAGACCCAGTACTTC. Translation: CASSLGGQETQYF.

V usage is TRBV18 and J usage is TRBJ2-3; a weak D match, TRBD2 (6 bases). The CDR3 extends over 14 amino acids. Trimming left V 1 base short and J 2 bases short, with 7 bases between. Germline lookup yields CDR1 KGHSH and CDR2 LQKENI. Here the CDR3 DNA reads TGTGCCAGCTCACCACTAGCGGCCACAGATACGCAGTATTTT. Translation: CASSPLAATDTQYF.

J is TRBJ1-2 and V is TRBV6-5; D perhaps matches TRBD1 (6 bases). Germline V gene sequence: CDR1 MNHEY, CDR2 SVGAGI. The CDR3 runs to 12 residues. The V end was cut by 6 bases, the J end by 8 bases, with 13 bases between. CDR3 coding DNA: TGTGCCAGCAGGAGGGGGACGGAAGGCTACACCTTC. The encoded protein is CASRRGTEGYTF.

This clone was detected once. V is TRBV6-6 and J is TRBJ2-3; D possibly matches TRBD1 or TRBD2 (5 bases each). Germline CDR1 reads MNHNY; CDR2 reads SVGAGI (reference sequence). The CDR3 has 15 amino acids. V dropped 6 bases and J dropped 6 bases, with 19 bases sitting between them. CDR3 DNA: TGTGCCAGCAGAAACCGGGAATGGGGGACCGATACGCAGTATTTT. Protein product: CASRNREWGTDTQYF.

V and J are TRBV29-1 and TRBJ2-6; D remains ambiguous. This CDR3 is 15 amino acids long. The V end was cut by 3 bases, the J end by 2 bases, with 11 bases between. Germline-derived CDR1 and CDR2 are SQVTM and ANQGSEA. As DNA, the CDR3 is TGCAGCGTTGAGGGTAAAGGGACTGGGGCCAACGTCCTGACTTTC. As protein: CSVEGKGTGANVLTF.

The rearrangement joins TRBV19 to TRBJ1-5; D gene ambiguous. The CDR3 spans 15 residues. Trimming took off 1 base at V and 0 bases at J, with 7 bases between the two ends. Germline V CDR1 and CDR2: LNHDA, SQIVND (reference sequence). Here the CDR3 DNA reads TGTGCCAGTAGTATAGCTGGTTATAGCAATCAGCCCCAGCATTTT. Translated, it gives CASSIAGYSNQPQHF.

The chain links TRBV29-1 to TRBJ1-1; no definite D call. CDR1 is SQVTM, CDR2 ANQGSEA, per germline. V was clipped by 1 base and J by 1 base, with 10 bases between them. The CDR3 is 14 amino acids. The CDR3 DNA sequence: TGCAGCGTTGAAGGTCAGGATCGGAACACTGAAGCTTTCTTT. Translation gives CSVEGQDRNTEAFF.

The chain employs TRBV9 and TRBJ1-2, with D unclear. Germline loops: CDR1 SGDLS, CDR2 YYNGEE. Trimming pared 6 bases from V and 3 bases from J, leaving 9 bases between. The CDR3 has 12 residues. The CDR3 region has the DNA TGTGCCAGCAACGACGTTTACTATGGCTACACCTTC. It specifies CASNDVYYGYTF.

V and J are TRBV19 and TRBJ2-2; 11 nucleotides line up with TRBD1. Germline V gene lookup returns CDR1 LNHDA and CDR2 SQIVND (reference sequence). The CDR3 spans 16 residues. The V segment lost 4 bases and the J segment 7 bases; nucleotides outside the gene matches: 8. CDR3 sequence (DNA): TGTGCCAGTAGTACCAACCGGGACAGGGGGAACGGGGAGCTGTTTTTT. Translated: CASSTNRDRGNGELFF.

The chain employs TRBV28 and TRBJ1-2; a weak D match, TRBD1 (6 bases). This CDR3 contains 15 residues. Germline CDR1 MDHEN, CDR2 SYDVKM. Trimming left V 7 bases short and J 2 bases short, with 17 bases between. The CDR3 region has the DNA TGTGCCAGCATCACAACCTTAGGGGGGAACTATGGCTACACCTTC. As protein: CASITTLGGNYGYTF.

The V and J genes are TRBV7-9 and TRBJ1-2; the D gene is possibly TRBD1 (6 bases). The CDR3 has 15 residues. V was cut by 5 bases and J by 8 bases, with 21 bases left in between. Germline V gene data show CDR1 as SEHNR and CDR2 as FQNEAQ (reference sequence). Here the CDR3 DNA reads TGTGCCAGCAGCCGGACCGGGACAAGGGCCTCCGGCTACACCTTC. The encoded protein is CASSRTGTRASGYTF.

DNA for the CDR3: TGTGCCAGCATTATGGGGGGACAAGCCTTCAATGAGCAGTTCTTC. This encodes CASIMGGQAFNEQFF. This chain connects TRBV5-4 to TRBJ2-1, with D perhaps matching TRBD1 or TRBD2 (6 bases each). This CDR3 is 15 amino acids long. CDR1 and CDR2 from the germline V gene are SGHNT and YYREEE (reference sequence). Deletions cut 6 bases from V and 6 bases from J, with 19 bases between.

The V and J genes are TRBV11-2 and TRBJ2-5, with D possibly being TRBD2 (5 bases). Looked up from germline, CDR1 is SGHAT and CDR2 is FQNNGV. The CDR3 extends over 17 amino acids. V lost 2 bases and J 3 bases, leaving 19 bases between the germline ends. The CDR3 sequence: CASSLSIAWLAKETQYF. Here the CDR3 DNA reads TGTGCCAGCAGCTTATCGATAGCCTGGCTAGCTAAAGAGACCCAGTACTTC. The full variable domain, with the rest looked up from reference TRBV11-2 and TRBJ2-5, is EAGVAQSPRYKIIEKRQSVAFWCNPISGHATLYWYQQILGQGPKLLIQFQNNGVVDDSQLPKDRFSAERLKGVDSTLKIQPAKLEDSAVYLCASSLSIAWLAKETQYFGPGTRLLVL.

V is TRBV28 and J is TRBJ2-3, with 8 positions matching TRBD2. The trim removed 5 bases at V and 3 bases at J, leaving 10 bases unmatched. The germline gives CDR1 MDHEN, CDR2 SYDVKM. CDR3 length equals 16 residues. The CDR3 here is CASSPLLAASTDTQYF. In DNA, the CDR3 is TGTGCCAGCAGTCCCTTACTAGCGGCTTCGACAGATACGCAGTATTTT. Complete variable domain (other parts from reference TRBV28 and TRBJ2-3): DVKVTQSSRYLVKRTGEKVFLECVQDMDHENMFWYRQDPGLGLRLIYFSYDVKMKEKGDIPEGYSVSREKKERFSLILESASTNQTSMYLCASSPLLAASTDTQYFGPGTRLTVL.

The chain joins TRBV29-1 to TRBJ2-2; D is perhaps TRBD1 or TRBD2 (5 bases each). The CDR3 runs to 13 residues. V was pared by 6 bases and J by 8 bases, with 16 bases between. Germline lookup yields CDR1 SQVTM and CDR2 ANQGSEA. This CDR3 reads CSVDVQGGGELFF. The CDR3 region has the DNA TGCAGCGTAGACGTCCAGGGCGGGGGGGAGCTGTTTTTT.

The chain has TRBV7-2 and TRBJ1-1; no definite D call. This CDR3 spans 14 amino acids. Trimming removed 3 bases from V and 0 bases from J, with 8 bases in between. CDR1 SGHTA and CDR2 FQGNSA come from the germline V gene. The CDR3 is CASSFGSMNTEAFF. The CDR3, as DNA: TGTGCCAGCAGCTTTGGCAGCATGAACACTGAAGCTTTCTTT. Complete variable domain (other parts from reference TRBV7-2 and TRBJ1-1): GAGVSQSPSNKVTEKGKDVELRCDPISGHTALYWYRQSLGQGLEFLIYFQGNSAPDKSGLPSDRFSAERTGGSVSTLTIQRTQQEDSAVYLCASSFGSMNTEAFFGQGTRLTVV.

This rearrangement joins TRBV30 to TRBJ1-3; 11 nucleotides agree with TRBD1. This CDR3 is 15 amino acids long. CDR1 and CDR2 (germline): GTSNPN, SVGIG (reference sequence). The V and J ends lost 1 base and 5 bases, in that order; junction bases with no gene match: 4. The CDR3 is CAWSAGTGGRNTIYF. DNA for the CDR3: TGTGCCTGGAGTGCGGGGACAGGGGGGAGAAACACCATATATTTT.